This T cell receptor beta chain was documented in a study of shared clonotypes between healthy human individuals. Genomic DNA per cell subset filled all wells of several immunoSEQ plates. Data came from immunoSEQ multiplex PCR; TCRdb stores just in-frame clones and leaves some out. The sample includes roughly 2.6 million clones, around 94% of them seen just once. This clone was seen only a few times. The same CDR3 can be traced to other DNA sequences in this sample. The length of the CDR3 is 11 residues. Germline V gives CDR1 GTSNPN, CDR2 SVGIG (reference sequence). The V gene lost 2 bases and the J gene lost 4 bases, with 4 bases spanning the gap.

The specimen sequenced was naive CD4+ T cells sorted from blood. Subset given: CD45RA+ positively selected. This sequence originates from a man between 18 and 35 years old in good health. This chain links TRBV30 with TRBJ2-3, with no clear D. CDR3 residues: CAWSTADTQYF. CDR3 coding DNA: TGTGCCTGGAGTACCGCAGATACGCAGTATTTT. The variable domain in full, with the rest retrieved from reference TRBV30 and TRBJ2-3, is SQTIHQWPATLVQPVGSPLSLECTVEGTSNPNLYWYRQAAGRGLQLLFYSVGIGQISSEVPQNLSASRPQDRQFILSSKKLLLSDSGFYLCAWSTADTQYFGPGTRLTVL.